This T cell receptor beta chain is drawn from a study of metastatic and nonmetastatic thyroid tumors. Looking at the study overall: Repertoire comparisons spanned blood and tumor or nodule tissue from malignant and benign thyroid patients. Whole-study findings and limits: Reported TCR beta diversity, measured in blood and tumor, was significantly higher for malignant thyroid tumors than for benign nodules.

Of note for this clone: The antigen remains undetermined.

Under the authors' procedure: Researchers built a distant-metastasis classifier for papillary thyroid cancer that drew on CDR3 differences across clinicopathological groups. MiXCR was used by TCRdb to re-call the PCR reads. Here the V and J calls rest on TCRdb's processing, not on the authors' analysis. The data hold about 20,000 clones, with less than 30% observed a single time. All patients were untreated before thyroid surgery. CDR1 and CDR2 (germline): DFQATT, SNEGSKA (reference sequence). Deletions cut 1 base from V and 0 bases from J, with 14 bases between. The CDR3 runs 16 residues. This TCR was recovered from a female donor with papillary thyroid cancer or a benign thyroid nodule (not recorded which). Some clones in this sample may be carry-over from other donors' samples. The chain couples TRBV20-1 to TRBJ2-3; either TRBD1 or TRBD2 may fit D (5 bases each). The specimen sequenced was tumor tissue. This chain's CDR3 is CSARGNRDESTDTQYF. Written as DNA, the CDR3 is TGCAGTGCTAGAGGAAACCGGGACGAGAGCACAGATACGCAGTATTTT.